This T cell receptor (beta chain) was identified during a study of T cell responses to AZD1222 COVID-19 vaccine. Study outcomes and limitations: White British ancestry dominated among donors, who included more females, and clonal diversity was possibly underestimated.

A note on this clone: Its antigen is unknown.

Sequencing used immunoSEQ multiplex PCR; TCRdb keeps in-frame clones, though not all of them. This table has roughly 130,000 clones, 88% appearing once. Source: peripheral blood, taken on day 0 of MenACWY control vaccination. This clonotype was obtained from an adult in good health.

This CDR3 reads CASSERLLAQETQYF. The CDR3 DNA reads as TGTGCCAGCAGTGAACGCTTACTAGCCCAAGAGACCCAGTACTTC. The chain couples TRBV2 to TRBJ2-5; the D gene is possibly TRBD2 (6 bases). CDR1 SNHLY and CDR2 FYNNEI come from the germline V gene. The CDR3 sequence is 15 residues long. Deletions cut 2 bases from V and 1 base from J, with 11 bases between. The complete variable domain, with remaining parts taken from reference TRBV2 and TRBJ2-5, reads EPEVTQTPSHQVTQMGQEVILRCVPISNHLYFYWYRQILGQKVEFLVSFYNNEISEKSEIFDDQFSVERPDGSNFTLKIRSTKLEDSAMYFCASSERLLAQETQYFGPGTRLLVL.